Shown below are 5 T cell receptor beta chains from a single sample sequenced in a study of T-cell reconstitution after alpha-beta-depleted transplantation in children. The library targeted TCRbeta and was prepared with unique molecular identifiers. TCRdb called the PCR reads again in MiXCR, with one record for every CDR3 protein. The profile shows over 400,000 distinct CDR3 sequences, under 15% of them singletons. The sequences come from PBMCs from the stem cell graft donor, collected from the stem cell graft. The receptors shown here come from a human donor who donated a stem cell graft to a child with combined immunodeficiency.

The rearrangement uses TRBV9 and TRBJ2-5, with D tentatively TRBD1 (6 bases). In germline, CDR1 is SGDLS, CDR2 YYNGEE. V dropped 2 bases and J dropped 5 bases, with 16 bases sitting between them. CDR3 length: 15 residues. CDR3 region: CASSVSPGVHETQYF. For the CDR3, the DNA is TGTGCCAGCAGCGTTTCCCCAGGGGTCCATGAGACCCAGTACTTC.

A few counts support this clonotype. J is TRBJ2-6 and V is TRBV29-1; no firm D call. Germline V CDR1 and CDR2: SQVTM, ANQGSEA. The CDR3 loop spans 12 amino acids. Trimming pared 6 bases from V and 2 bases from J, leaving 5 bases between. CDR3 sequence reads: CSVGPGANVLTF. The CDR3 bases are TGCAGCGTAGGCCCTGGGGCCAACGTCCTGACTTTC.

This clonotype was counted at least ten times. The chain employs TRBV6-2 or TRBV6-3 and TRBJ2-1; 8 bases are shared with TRBD2. The CDR3 has 15 amino acids. Per the germline V gene, CDR1 is MNHEY and CDR2 is SVGEGT. J lost 7 bases, V lost 3 bases, and 8 bases had no gene match. CDR3 nucleotides: TGTGCCAGCAGTTATCGGGCTAGCGGGTTGAATGAGCAGTTCTTC. Encoded protein: CASSYRASGLNEQFF.

This clonotype showed up many times. J is TRBJ2-3 and V is TRBV12-3 or TRBV12-4, with D tentatively TRBD2 (5 bases). V was shortened by 10 bases and J by 2 bases, with 13 bases between the two germline ends. The CDR3 loop spans 13 amino acids. CDR3 sequence: CATRDGVTDTQYF. The CDR3 DNA follows: TGTGCCACCCGCGACGGGGTCACAGATACGCAGTATTTT.

This clonotype was seen many times. J is TRBJ2-5 and V is TRBV5-6; the match to TRBD1 covers 7 bases. Germline CDR1 SGHDT, CDR2 YYEEEE. J lost 1 base, V lost 3 bases, and 0 bases had no gene match. The CDR3 is made up of 13 amino acids. This chain's CDR3 is CASSWDSQETQYF. The DNA of the CDR3 is TGTGCCAGCAGCTGGGACAGCCAAGAGACCCAGTACTTC.